This T cell receptor beta chain is from a study of blood T cell repertoires in COVID-19. Study background: T cells, B-cell-depleted T cells, or PBMCs supplied cDNA or gDNA.

Only in-frame clones appear in the TCRdb table, and some are missing; sequencing was by immunoSEQ multiplex PCR. The repertoire holds roughly 68,000 clones, with around 90% as singletons. Trimming took 7 bases from V and 2 from J; bases not matched to a gene: 7. This CDR3 is built from 14 residues. CDR1 is SNHLY and CDR2 is FYNNEI in the germline V gene. The sample taken for sequencing was peripheral blood. The sequence derives from a human donor in a cohort sampled during active COVID-19. The chain joins TRBV2 to TRBJ1-2; TRBD1 matches 7 bases. The CDR3 reads CASTPGQENYGYTF. Written as DNA, the CDR3 is TGTGCCAGCACCCCCGGACAGGAAAACTATGGCTACACCTTC.